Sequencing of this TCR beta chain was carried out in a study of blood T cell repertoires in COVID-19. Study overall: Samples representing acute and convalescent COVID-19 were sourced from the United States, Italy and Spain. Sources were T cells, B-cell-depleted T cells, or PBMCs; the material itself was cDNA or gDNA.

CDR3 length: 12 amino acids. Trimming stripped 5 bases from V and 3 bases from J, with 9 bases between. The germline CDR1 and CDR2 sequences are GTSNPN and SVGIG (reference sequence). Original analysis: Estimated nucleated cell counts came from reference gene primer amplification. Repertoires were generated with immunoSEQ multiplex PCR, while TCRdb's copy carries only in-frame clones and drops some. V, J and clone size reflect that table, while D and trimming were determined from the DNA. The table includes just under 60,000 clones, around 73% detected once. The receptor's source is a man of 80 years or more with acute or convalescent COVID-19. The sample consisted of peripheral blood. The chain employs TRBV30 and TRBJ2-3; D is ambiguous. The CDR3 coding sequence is TGTGCCTGGCTTGTGGAGACAGATACGCAGTATTTT. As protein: CAWLVETDTQYF.